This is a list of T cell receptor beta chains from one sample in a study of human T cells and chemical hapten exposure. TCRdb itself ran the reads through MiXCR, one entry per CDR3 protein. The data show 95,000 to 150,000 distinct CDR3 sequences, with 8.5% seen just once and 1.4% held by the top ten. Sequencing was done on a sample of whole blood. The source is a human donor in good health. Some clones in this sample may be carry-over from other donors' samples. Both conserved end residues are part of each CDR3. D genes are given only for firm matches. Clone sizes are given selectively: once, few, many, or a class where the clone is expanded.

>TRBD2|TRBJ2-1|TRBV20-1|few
CSVRTSGYNEQFF
TGCAGTGTCAGGACTAGCGGGTACAATGAGCAGTTCTTC
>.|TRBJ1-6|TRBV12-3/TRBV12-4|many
CASGGTGFNSPLHF
TGTGCCAGCGGAGGTACAGGGTTTAATTCACCCCTCCACTTT
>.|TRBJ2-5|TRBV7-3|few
CASSRDFQETQYF
TGTGCCAGCAGTCGGGACTTTCAAGAGACCCAGTACTTC
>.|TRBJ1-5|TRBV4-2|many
CASSQEEGNQPQHF
TGTGCCAGCAGCCAAGAAGAGGGCAATCAGCCCCAGCATTTT
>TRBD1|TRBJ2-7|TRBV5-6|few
CASSFDRDRFIYEQYF
TGTGCCAGCAGCTTCGACCGGGACAGGTTTATCTACGAGCAGTACTTC
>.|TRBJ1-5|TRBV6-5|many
CASSYSSGRNQPQHF
TGTGCCAGCAGTTACTCGTCAGGGCGCAATCAGCCCCAGCATTTT
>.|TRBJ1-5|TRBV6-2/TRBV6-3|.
CASSPSTGVQPQHF
TGTGCCAGCAGTCCATCGACGGGAGTTCAGCCCCAGCATTTT
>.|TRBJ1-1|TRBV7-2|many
CASSLAQGGEAFF
TGTGCCAGCAGCTTAGCTCAGGGTGGAGAAGCTTTCTTT
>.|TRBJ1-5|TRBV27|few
CASSSGGNSNQPQHF
TGTGCCAGCAGTTCCGGGGGCAATAGCAATCAGCCCCAGCATTTT
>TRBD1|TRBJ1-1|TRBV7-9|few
CASSSLGQLNTEAFF
TGTGCCAGCAGCTCCCTGGGACAGCTGAACACTGAAGCTTTCTTT
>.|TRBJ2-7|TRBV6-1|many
CASSEAVLGPYEQYF
TGTGCCAGCAGTGAAGCAGTACTTGGCCCCTACGAGCAGTACTTC
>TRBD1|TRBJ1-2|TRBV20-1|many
CSARTGQESYGYTF
TGCAGTGCTCGGACAGGGCAGGAATCCTATGGCTACACCTTC
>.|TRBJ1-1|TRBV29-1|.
CSAIMNTEAFF
TGCAGCGCTATAATGAACACTGAAGCTTTCTTT
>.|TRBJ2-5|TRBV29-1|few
CSVRGRTQETQYF
TGCAGCGTCCGGGGACGAACCCAAGAGACCCAGTACTTC
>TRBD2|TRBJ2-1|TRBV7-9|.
CASSLASPSGKYNEQFF
TGTGCCAGCAGCTTAGCGAGCCCTAGCGGGAAATACAATGAGCAGTTCTTC
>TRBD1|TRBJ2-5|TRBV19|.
CASSDRGQETQYF
TGTGCCAGTAGTGACAGGGGTCAAGAGACCCAGTACTTC
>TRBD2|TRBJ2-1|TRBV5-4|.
CASSPPPAAGGYNEQFF
TGTGCCAGCAGCCCCCCGCCGGCAGCGGGAGGCTACAATGAGCAGTTCTTC
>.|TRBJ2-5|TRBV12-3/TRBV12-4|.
CASSLGGGPQETQYF
TGTGCCAGCAGTTTAGGGGGGGGGCCCCAGGAAACCCAGTACTTC
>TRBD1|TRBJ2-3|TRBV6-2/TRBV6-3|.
CAIGLGQGANTQYF
TGTGCCATCGGTTTGGGACAGGGGGCTAATACGCAGTATTTT
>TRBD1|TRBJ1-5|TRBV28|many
CASSLEGQGNQPQHF
TGTGCCAGCAGTTTAGAGGGACAGGGGAATCAGCCCCAGCATTTT
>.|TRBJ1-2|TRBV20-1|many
CSARGDIYGYTF
TGCAGTGCTAGAGGGGACATCTATGGCTACACCTTC
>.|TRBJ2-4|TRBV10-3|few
CAISESDSLVAKNIQYF
TGTGCCATCAGTGAGTCTGACAGCCTCGTAGCCAAAAACATTCAGTACTTC
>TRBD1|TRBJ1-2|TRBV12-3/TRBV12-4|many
CASSLRQGGYGYTF
TGTGCCAGCAGTTTACGACAGGGGGGCTATGGCTACACCTTC
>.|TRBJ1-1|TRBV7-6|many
CASSLSDNPWNTEAFF
TGTGCCAGCAGCTTAAGTGATAACCCATGGAACACTGAAGCTTTCTTT
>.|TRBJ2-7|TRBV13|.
CASSYNRDTAYEQYF
TGTGCCAGCAGCTACAACCGGGACACCGCCTACGAGCAGTACTTC
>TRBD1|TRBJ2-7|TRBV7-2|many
CASSSGQGAYEQYF
TGTGCCAGCAGCTCGGGACAGGGGGCGTACGAGCAGTACTTC
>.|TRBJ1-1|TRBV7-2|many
CASSLQGSTEAFF
TGTGCCAGCAGCTTACAGGGGAGCACTGAAGCTTTCTTT
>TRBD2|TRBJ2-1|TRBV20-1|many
CSARVGRFGEGGNDEQFF
TGCAGTGCTAGAGTTGGTCGTTTCGGGGAGGGAGGTAACGATGAGCAGTTCTTC
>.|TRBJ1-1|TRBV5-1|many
CASSPGLNTEAFF
TGCGCCAGCAGCCCTGGACTGAACACTGAAGCTTTCTTT
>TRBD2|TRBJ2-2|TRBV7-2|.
CASSPRGGRAGGELFF
TGTGCCAGCAGCCCGCGGGGCGGGAGGGCCGGCGGGGAGCTGTTTTTT
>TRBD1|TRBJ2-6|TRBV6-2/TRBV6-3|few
CASSYLYDRVHGANVLTF
TGTGCCAGCAGTTACCTCTACGACAGGGTGCATGGGGCCAACGTCCTGACTTTC
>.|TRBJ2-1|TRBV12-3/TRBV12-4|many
CASSPPSYNEQFF
TGTGCCAGCAGCCCCCCCAGCTACAATGAGCAGTTCTTC
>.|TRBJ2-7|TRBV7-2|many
CASSLAAVAGEQYF
TGTGCCAGCAGCTTAGCGGCGGTAGCAGGGGAGCAGTACTTC
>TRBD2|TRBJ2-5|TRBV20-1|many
CSARDRELAGVETQYF
TGCAGTGCTAGAGATCGAGAACTAGCGGGAGTTGAGACCCAGTACTTC
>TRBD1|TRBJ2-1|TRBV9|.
CASSVEWGQAYNEQFF
TGTGCCAGCAGCGTAGAGTGGGGACAGGCCTACAATGAGCAGTTCTTC
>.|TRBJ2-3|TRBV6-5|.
CASSYFQGGDTQYF
TGTGCCAGCAGTTACTTCCAGGGCGGAGATACGCAGTATTTT
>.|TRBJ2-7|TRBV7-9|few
CASSESRGPIYEQYF
TGTGCCAGCAGCGAGAGTCGGGGGCCAATCTACGAGCAGTACTTC
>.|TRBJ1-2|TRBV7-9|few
CASSLITESYGYTF
TGTGCCAGCAGCTTAATCACAGAAAGCTATGGCTACACCTTC
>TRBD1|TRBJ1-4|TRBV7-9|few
CASSLGGYRDREHPRIEKLFF
TGTGCCAGCAGCTTAGGGGGTTATAGGGACAGGGAGCACCCGAGGATTGAAAAACTGTTTTTT
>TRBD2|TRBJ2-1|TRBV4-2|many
CASSPRLAHEQFF
TGTGCCAGCAGCCCTAGACTAGCCCATGAGCAGTTCTTC
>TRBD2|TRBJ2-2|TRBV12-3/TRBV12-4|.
CASSSLAGVAGELFF
TGTGCCAGCAGTTCACTAGCGGGAGTTGCCGGGGAGCTGTTTTTT
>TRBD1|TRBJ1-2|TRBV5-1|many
CASSFETSRDRFNYGYTF
TGCGCCAGCAGCTTTGAGACGAGCCGGGACAGGTTTAACTATGGCTACACCTTC
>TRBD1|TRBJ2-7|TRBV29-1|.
CSVIGGQGGREQYF
TGCAGCGTTATAGGGGGACAGGGGGGACGCGAGCAGTACTTC
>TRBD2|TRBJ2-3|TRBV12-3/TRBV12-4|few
CASRPMAGVTDTQYF
TGTGCCAGCAGACCTATGGCGGGGGTGACAGATACGCAGTATTTT
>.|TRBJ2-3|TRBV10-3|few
CAISESGGGTDTQYF
TGTGCCATCAGTGAGTCAGGAGGAGGCACAGATACGCAGTATTTT
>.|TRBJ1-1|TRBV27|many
CASSLKTGNLNTEAFF
TGTGCCAGCAGTTTAAAGACAGGTAATCTAAACACTGAAGCTTTCTTT
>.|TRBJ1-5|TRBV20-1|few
CSARALDSGNQPQHF
TGCAGTGCTAGAGCCTTGGACAGTGGAAATCAGCCCCAGCATTTT
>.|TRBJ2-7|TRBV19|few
CASSSLGGDDEQYF
TGTGCCAGTAGTAGCCTCGGAGGGGACGACGAGCAGTACTTC
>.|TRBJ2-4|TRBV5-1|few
CASSLDEPVAKNIQYF
TGCGCCAGCAGCTTGGATGAGCCAGTGGCCAAAAACATTCAGTACTTC
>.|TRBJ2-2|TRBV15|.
CATSRGGSRGRPGELFF
TGTGCCACCAGCAGAGGAGGGTCGCGGGGGCGGCCCGGGGAGCTGTTTTTT
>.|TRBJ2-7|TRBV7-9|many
CASSLRPFPDEQYF
TGTGCCAGCAGCTTAAGACCCTTTCCCGACGAGCAGTACTTC
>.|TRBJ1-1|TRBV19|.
CASSKWDTEAFF
TGTGCCAGTAGTAAATGGGACACTGAAGCTTTCTTT
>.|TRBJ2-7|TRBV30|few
CAWSVSREQYF
TGTGCCTGGAGTGTGAGCCGGGAGCAGTACTTC
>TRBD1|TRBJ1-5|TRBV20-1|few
CSASETGGGNQPQHF
TGCAGTGCTAGTGAGACAGGGGGCGGCAATCAGCCCCAGCATTTT
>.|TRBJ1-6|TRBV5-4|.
CASSLGRGSSSYNSPLHF
TGTGCCAGCAGCCTGGGCCGGGGATCTAGCTCCTATAATTCACCCCTCCACTTT
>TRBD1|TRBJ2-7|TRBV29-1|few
CSVEVTGTDYEQYF
TGCAGCGTTGAAGTTACCGGGACAGACTACGAGCAGTACTTC
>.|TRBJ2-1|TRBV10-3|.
CAISPSSAKNRENEQFF
TGTGCCATCAGCCCGTCGTCGGCCAAGAATAGAGAGAATGAGCAGTTCTTC
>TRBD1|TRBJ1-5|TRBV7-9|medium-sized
CASSLGQGGQPQHF
TGTGCCAGCAGCCTCGGACAGGGAGGACAGCCCCAGCATTTT
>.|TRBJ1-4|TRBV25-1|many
CASSEDGRGRNEKLFF
TGTGCCAGCAGTGAAGACGGGAGGGGCCGAAATGAAAAACTGTTTTTT
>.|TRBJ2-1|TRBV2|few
CASSNGGKQFF
TGTGCCAGCAGCAACGGAGGCAAGCAGTTCTTC